Given below is one TCR beta chain in context. The antigen this receptor binds is unknown. The sample originates from a study of CXCR3-negative and CXCR3-positive naive CD8 T cells (dated by TCRdb to about 2019). About the investigation overall: Approximately 130 million TRB reads were obtained in total, roughly 1.5 +/- 0.3 million reads per library. Diversity and physicochemical repertoire analyses covered around 10 donors pooled from two independent experiments. For the TRBV-TRBJ cluster analysis, the naive subsets came from about five donors, while the memory cells came from 3 donors. Results the study describes overall, beyond this receptor: Because CXCR3 expression was partially decreased after cryopreservation, freshly isolated PBMCs were used for most assays. Repertoire diversity was comparably high in both naive subsets but much lower in memory CD8+ T cells. Because surface CD5, which has been linked to self-reactivity in mice, was comparable between naive subsets, TCR interaction strength was also inferred from TRB CDR3 physicochemical properties. Compared with CXCR3-negative naive cells, CXCR3-positive naive cells had TRB CDR3s with higher hydrophobicity (lower Kidera factor 4), lower energy, and higher strength and volume indices. Similar TRBV-TRBJ usage was shown by naive CXCR3-negative and CXCR3-positive cells from the same donor, whereas distinct patterns were shown by memory cells.

Instrument used: NextSeq 550. The Human TCR Profiling Kit (MiLaboratory) was used to prepare UMI-labeled 5' RACE TRB cDNA libraries. The full amount of extracted RNA was used for cDNA synthesis, and the full amount of resulting cDNA was used for PCR amplification. Libraries were prepared in parallel using an identical number of PCR cycles. The paper's processing steps were these. About 52,000 +/- 9,100 unique UMI-labeled TRB cDNA molecules per library were extracted with MIGEC and MiXCR, with at least two reads per UMI required. On average, each library contained 40,000 +/- 10,000 functional in-frame TRB CDR3 nucleotide clonotypes without stop codons. After downsampling to 5000 UMI-labeled TRB molecules per sample, diversity metrics, including normalized Shannon-Wiener and Chao1, were computed in VDJtools. Clonotype-size-weighted physicochemical properties of the central five CDR3 residues (interaction energy, strength, volume and Kidera factor 4) were computed in VDJtools. TCRdb reprocessed the reads and lists each CDR3 protein sequence as a single entry, with no DNA. TCRdb, not the authors, supplied the V and J calls. The sample table gives 90,000 to 95,000 distinct CDR3 sequences. The ten most abundant clones make up around 1.7% of the sample.

For every CD8+ T cell subset, fewer than 350,000 cells were flow-sorted straight into RLT lysis buffer, and each subset was sorted in triplicate. To keep memory contaminants out, a stringent definition of naive CD8+ T cells was applied: CD45RO-CCR7+CD27+CD95-. Peripheral blood mononuclear cells were isolated from buffy coats by standard density gradient centrifugation. A FACSAria III was used to flow-sort naive CD8+ T cells into CXCR3-negative and CXCR3-positive populations. An RNeasy Mini Kit was used to extract total RNA from the sorted cells. The receptor comes from a human donor in good health. Some clones in this sample may be carry-over from other donors' samples. Sequenced sample: naive CXCR3- CD8+ T cells from blood. The sample's cell subset or site label is to be understood as: CD45RO-CCR7+CD27+CD95- naive CD8+ T cells lacking CXCR3 (TNR3-).

The CDR3 protein: CASSRDTRVSSYEQCF. Recombination connected TRBV21-1 to TRBJ2-7. TRBV21-1 counts as a pseudogene. Measured from the cysteine to the phenylalanine, the CDR3 is 16 residues long. Only the protein is on record.